The rows below give T cell receptor beta chains drawn from one sample of a study of T cell repertoires in cytomegalovirus infection. TCRdb re-analysed the reads in MiXCR, keeping a single row per CDR3 protein. The table shows about 830,000 distinct CDR3 sequences, with approximately 32% occurring only once. For these TCRs, the target antigens are not known. Source: cultured CD8+ T cells from PBMCs, taken from culture after CMV antigen stimulation. The receptors were gathered from a human donor in good health (CMV status not recorded). Some clones in this sample may be carry-over from other donors' samples. Each CDR3 is given with its conserved first and last residue. D genes are given only for firm matches. The size entry is marked missing in some rows and otherwise reads once, few, many or a size class.

J: TRBJ1-1
D: -
V: TRBV6-1
size: many
DNA: TGTGCCAGCCCAGGGGCGACCACCCTGAACACTGAAGCTTTCTTT
CDR3: CASPGATTLNTEAFF

J: TRBJ2-5
D: TRBD2
V: TRBV27
size: -
DNA: TGTGCCAGCAGCCGGGGGGCGGTATCTAGCGGGGGGTCCCAAGAGACCCAGTACTTC
CDR3: CASSRGAVSSGGSQETQYF

J: TRBJ1-1
D: TRBD1
V: TRBV9
size: -
DNA: TGTGCCAGCAGCCCGACAGGGGTAGTAGGGGGCACTGAAGCTTTCTTT
CDR3: CASSPTGVVGGTEAFF

J: TRBJ2-3
D: -
V: TRBV27
size: -
DNA: TGTGCCAGCAGTCCCATCTCACCGGGACTGTCAGATACGCAGTATTTT
CDR3: CASSPISPGLSDTQYF

J: TRBJ2-1
D: TRBD1
V: TRBV5-1
size: few
DNA: TGCGCCAGCAGCTTTTTCGGACAGGGGATGAATGAGCAGTTCTTC
CDR3: CASSFFGQGMNEQFF

J: TRBJ2-1
D: TRBD1
V: TRBV29-1
size: -
DNA: TGCAGCGCCCGGACAGGGGTCTACAATGAGCAGTTCTTC
CDR3: CSARTGVYNEQFF

J: TRBJ2-1
D: TRBD1
V: TRBV15
size: few
DNA: TGTGCCACCAGCGGCCGGGACAGCTCCTACAATGAGCAGTTCTTC
CDR3: CATSGRDSSYNEQFF

J: TRBJ2-6
D: -
V: TRBV7-2
size: many
DNA: TGTGCCAGCAGCCGAACGGGGCTGAGCTCTGGGGCCAACGTCCTGACTTTC
CDR3: CASSRTGLSSGANVLTF

J: TRBJ2-1
D: -
V: TRBV10-3
size: -
DNA: TGTGCCATCAGATCCCCCCGGAGCAGCTCCTACAATGAGCAGTTCTTC
CDR3: CAIRSPRSSSYNEQFF

J: TRBJ1-5
D: -
V: TRBV27
size: -
DNA: TGTGCCAGCAGTTTTGGCCACAATCAGCCCCAGCATTTT
CDR3: CASSFGHNQPQHF

J: TRBJ2-3
D: -
V: TRBV19
size: -
DNA: TGTTCCAGTAGTACCCGGGGAGCGCCCCGACAAACAGATACGCAGTATTTT
CDR3: CSSSTRGAPRQTDTQYF

J: TRBJ1-5
D: TRBD1
V: TRBV4-1
size: -
DNA: TGCGCCAGCAGCCACCAGACAGGGTCCAATCAGCCCCAGCATTTT
CDR3: CASSHQTGSNQPQHF

J: TRBJ2-3
D: TRBD1
V: TRBV4-3
size: -
DNA: TGCGCCAGCAGCCAAGGCCAGGGGGCACCCACAGATACGCAGTATTTT
CDR3: CASSQGQGAPTDTQYF

J: TRBJ2-2
D: -
V: TRBV4-1
size: -
DNA: TGCGCCAGCAGCCAAGTGGCTGGTTTCCCCCTATCCGGGGAGCTGTTTTTT
CDR3: CASSQVAGFPLSGELFF

J: TRBJ2-3
D: -
V: TRBV28
size: many
DNA: TGTGCCAGCAGCTTAGGGGTGAGCACAGATACGCAGTATTTT
CDR3: CASSLGVSTDTQYF

J: TRBJ2-3
D: -
V: TRBV6-2/TRBV6-3
size: -
DNA: TGTGCCAGCAGTTACAGCACAGACAACACAGATACGCAGTATTTT
CDR3: CASSYSTDNTDTQYF

J: TRBJ1-1
D: -
V: TRBV19
size: few
DNA: TGTGCCAGTCAGCGGGTGAGGAACACTGAAGCTTTCTTT
CDR3: CASQRVRNTEAFF

J: TRBJ2-3
D: -
V: TRBV27
size: -
DNA: TGTGCCAGCATCTCGGGTCCAACGGGGACAGATACGCAGTATTTT
CDR3: CASISGPTGTDTQYF

J: TRBJ1-4
D: -
V: TRBV7-6
size: -
DNA: TGTGCCAGCAGCTCAATCCCCAACAAACTGTTTTTT
CDR3: CASSSIPNKLFF

J: TRBJ2-5
D: -
V: TRBV6-2/TRBV6-3
size: -
DNA: TGTGCCAGCACCTACCGGGTGGCTAGCCCTCACCAAGAGACCCAGTACTTC
CDR3: CASTYRVASPHQETQYF

J: TRBJ2-1
D: -
V: TRBV6-6
size: few
DNA: TGTGCCAGCAGTTACTCGGTGGGGGAACGATCCTACAATGAGCAGTTCTTC
CDR3: CASSYSVGERSYNEQFF

J: TRBJ2-7
D: -
V: TRBV19
size: few
DNA: TGTGCCAGTAGTCCGGGGCCCGGCGGCGAGCAGTACTTC
CDR3: CASSPGPGGEQYF

J: TRBJ2-1
D: TRBD1
V: TRBV18
size: -
DNA: TGTGCCAGCTCACTCGAACACAGGGGTTCCTACAATGAGCAGTTCTTC
CDR3: CASSLEHRGSYNEQFF

J: TRBJ1-2
D: -
V: TRBV27
size: few
DNA: TGTGCCAGCAGACCCGGGACGACTAACTATGGCTACACCTTC
CDR3: CASRPGTTNYGYTF

J: TRBJ2-2
D: -
V: TRBV12-3/TRBV12-4
size: once
DNA: TGTGCCAGCAGTTTTGGACAGGGAGAGCCATGGGGGGGGAACACCGGGGAGCTGTTTTTT
CDR3: CASSFGQGEPWGGNTGELFF

J: TRBJ2-7
D: -
V: TRBV6-5
size: -
DNA: TGTGCCAGCAGTTACGGGCCCCAAGGGATCTCCTACGAGCAGTACTTC
CDR3: CASSYGPQGISYEQYF

J: TRBJ2-1
D: TRBD2
V: TRBV4-1
size: many
DNA: TGCGCCAGCAGCCAAGAACCTTTCACGGGGGGATACAATGAGCAGTTCTTC
CDR3: CASSQEPFTGGYNEQFF

J: TRBJ2-5
D: TRBD1
V: TRBV7-9
size: few
DNA: TGTGCCAGCAGCGCGCCGACAGGGAACCCAGAGACCCAGTACTTC
CDR3: CASSAPTGNPETQYF

J: TRBJ2-1
D: TRBD1
V: TRBV4-1
size: -
DNA: TGCGCCAGCAGCCAAGCGGTAGGGACAGACATAGGATATGAGCAGTTCTTC
CDR3: CASSQAVGTDIGYEQFF

J: TRBJ2-1
D: TRBD1
V: TRBV9
size: -
DNA: TGTGCCAGTAGCGCCTACGGGACAGGGGGAAATGAGCAGTTCTTC
CDR3: CASSAYGTGGNEQFF

J: TRBJ1-1
D: -
V: TRBV6-5
size: -
DNA: TGTGCCAGCAGTGCCACAAGTAACACTGAAGCTTTCTTT
CDR3: CASSATSNTEAFF

J: TRBJ2-2
D: -
V: TRBV12-3/TRBV12-4
size: -
DNA: TGTGCCAGCTATGTGGCCCCGAACACCGGGGAGCTGTTTTTT
CDR3: CASYVAPNTGELFF

J: TRBJ1-1
D: -
V: TRBV2
size: -
DNA: TGTGCCGTCAGGCGTGGCGGGAACACTGAAGCTTTCTTT
CDR3: CAVRRGGNTEAFF

J: TRBJ2-2
D: TRBD1
V: TRBV14
size: -
DNA: TGTGCCAGCAGCCGGGGACAGAGCGGGGAGCTGTTTTTT
CDR3: CASSRGQSGELFF

J: TRBJ1-2
D: -
V: TRBV6-5
size: -
DNA: TGTGCCAGCAGTTACTCGACAGGCCAGAGCTATGGCTACACCTTC
CDR3: CASSYSTGQSYGYTF

J: TRBJ2-4
D: TRBD2
V: TRBV6-1
size: many
DNA: TGTGCCAGCAGTGAGACTAGCGGGGCTAAAAACATTCAGTACTTC
CDR3: CASSETSGAKNIQYF

J: TRBJ1-1
D: -
V: TRBV12-3/TRBV12-4
size: -
DNA: TGTGCCAGCAAGGAGGGAGGAACTGAAGCTTTCTTT
CDR3: CASKEGGTEAFF

J: TRBJ2-7
D: -
V: TRBV20-1
size: -
DNA: TGCAGTGCTAGGGGTCCCTACGAGCAGTACTTC
CDR3: CSARGPYEQYF

J: TRBJ2-3
D: -
V: TRBV2
size: -
DNA: TGTGCCAGCAGTTTCTTAGGGGAGGACGGCACAGATACGCAGTATTTT
CDR3: CASSFLGEDGTDTQYF

J: TRBJ2-7
D: -
V: TRBV6-1
size: -
DNA: TGTGCCAGCAGCCCCCTACTAGGTGACATCTACGAGCAGTACTTC
CDR3: CASSPLLGDIYEQYF

J: TRBJ1-5
D: -
V: TRBV18
size: many
DNA: TGTGCCAGCTCCGGTGGCGGCCAGGGGAGTAGCAATCAGCCCCAGCATTTT
CDR3: CASSGGGQGSSNQPQHF

J: TRBJ2-7
D: -
V: TRBV7-6
size: -
DNA: TGTGCCAGCAGCAAAGGGACTGGCTACGAGCAGTACTTC
CDR3: CASSKGTGYEQYF

J: TRBJ1-3
D: TRBD1
V: TRBV14
size: few
DNA: TGTGCCAGCAGTCGGACAGGGCCTTTCTACTCCTCTGGAAACACCATATATTTT
CDR3: CASSRTGPFYSSGNTIYF

J: TRBJ1-2
D: -
V: TRBV27
size: -
DNA: TGTGCCAGCAGTTTAGCACAGGCCACCTATGGCTACACCTTC
CDR3: CASSLAQATYGYTF